A single sample gave rise to the 7 T cell receptor beta chains below, sequenced in a study of blood T cell repertoires in COVID-19. Here immunoSEQ multiplex PCR was the method, and the copy in TCRdb shows in-frame clones only, minus some. The repertoire holds roughly 220,000 clones, with 70% to 90% as singletons. Sequencing was performed on PBMCs or T cells enriched from blood (not recorded which). These receptors all stem from a woman aged 50 to 60 with acute COVID-19.

This chain uses TRBV18 with TRBJ2-3; the D gene is possibly TRBD1 (5 bases). Germline assignment: CDR1 KGHSH and CDR2 LQKENI. The CDR3 is 16 residues long. V lost 1 base and J 5 bases, leaving 16 bases between the germline ends. CDR3 in amino acids: CASSPLGPSREDTQYF. The CDR3 bases are TGTGCCAGCTCACCACTAGGCCCCAGCAGGGAAGATACGCAGTATTTT.

This chain connects TRBV20-1 to TRBJ2-1, with TRBD2 identical over 9 bases. This CDR3 comprises 15 residues. CDR1 DFQATT and CDR2 SNEGSKA come from the germline V gene (reference sequence). Trimming removed 3 bases from V and 3 bases from J; junction bases left unmatched: 6. The CDR3 DNA follows: TGCAGTGCTAGTGGGCGGGAGGGCCTCTACAATGAGCAGTTCTTC. Translated, it gives CSASGREGLYNEQFF.

The chain recombines TRBV12-5 with TRBJ2-5; D is perhaps TRBD1 (6 bases). The CDR3 loop spans 14 amino acids. Trimming left V 6 bases short and J 1 base short, with 12 bases between. The germline V gene encodes CDR1 LGHNT and CDR2 FRNRAP. CDR3 DNA sequence: TGTGCTAGTGGGACACAGGGTCTCCAAGAGACCCAGTACTTC. This codes for CASGTQGLQETQYF.

The J gene is TRBJ2-7, the V gene TRBV6-6; 9 positions match TRBD2. CDR3 length: 14 amino acids. Germline lookup yields CDR1 MNHNY and CDR2 SVGAGI (reference sequence). Germline trimming cut 4 bases from V and 5 bases from J; bases unmatched to any gene: 6. CDR3 sequence reads: CASSWKREAHEQYF. As DNA, the CDR3 is TGTGCCAGCAGTTGGAAGCGGGAGGCCCACGAGCAGTACTTC.

J is TRBJ1-1 and V is TRBV6-5; tentative D call: TRBD1 (6 bases). V dropped 11 bases and J dropped 5 bases, with 15 bases sitting between them. CDR3 length: 12 amino acids. Germline CDR1 MNHEY, CDR2 SVGAGI. CDR3 sequence (DNA): TGTGCCTGTCGTGCGGGGGCTACTGAAGCTTTCTTT. Translation: CACRAGATEAFF.

The V call is TRBV19, the J call TRBJ2-7, with a tentative D call TRBD1 (6 bases). V lost 5 bases, J lost 5 bases, and 13 bases lay in between. The length of the CDR3 is 13 residues. CDR1 LNHDA and CDR2 SQIVND come from the germline V gene (reference sequence). Written as DNA, the CDR3 is TGTGCCAGTAGTCAATCGAGGGGGAACGAGCAGTACTTC. It translates to CASSQSRGNEQYF.

The chain couples TRBV4-3 to TRBJ1-3; unclear D gene. Trimming left V 0 bases short and J 2 bases short, with 8 bases between. The CDR3 length is 15 residues. The V gene's germline CDR1 is LGHNA and CDR2 YSLEER. The CDR3 reads CASSQDADTGNTIYF. The CDR3 DNA reads as TGCGCCAGCAGCCAAGATGCGGATACTGGAAACACCATATATTTT.